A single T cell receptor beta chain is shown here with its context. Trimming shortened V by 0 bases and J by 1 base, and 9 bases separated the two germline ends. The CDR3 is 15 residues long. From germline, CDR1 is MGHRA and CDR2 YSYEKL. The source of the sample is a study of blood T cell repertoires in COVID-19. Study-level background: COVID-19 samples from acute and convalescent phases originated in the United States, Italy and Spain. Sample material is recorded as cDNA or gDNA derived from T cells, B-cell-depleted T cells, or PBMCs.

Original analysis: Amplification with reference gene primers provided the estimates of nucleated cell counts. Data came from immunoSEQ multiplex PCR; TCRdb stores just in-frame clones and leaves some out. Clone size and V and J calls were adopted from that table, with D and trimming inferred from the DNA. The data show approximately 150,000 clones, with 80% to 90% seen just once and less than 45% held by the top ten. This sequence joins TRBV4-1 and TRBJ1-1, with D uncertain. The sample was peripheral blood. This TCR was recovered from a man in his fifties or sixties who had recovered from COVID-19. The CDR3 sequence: CASSQDQRKNTEAFF. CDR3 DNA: TGCGCCAGCAGCCAAGATCAGCGGAAGAACACTGAAGCTTTCTTT.